A selection of T cell receptor beta chains follows, all from one sample in a study of shared clonotypes between healthy human individuals. Here immunoSEQ multiplex PCR was the method, and the copy in TCRdb shows in-frame clones only, minus some. Here the sample spans hundreds of thousands of clones, about 96% being singletons. The specimen sequenced was naive CD4+ T cells sorted from blood. The receptor set was obtained from a woman in her twenties or thirties in good health. Both conserved end residues are trimmed from each CDR3. Fields, in order: CDR3 length, V gene, J gene, CDR3 protein.

13,TRBV5-1,TRBJ2-1,ASSLGLASYNEQF
10,TRBV28,TRBJ2-7,ASSWGFFEQY
14,TRBV11-3,TRBJ2-2,ASSLDGGTNTGELF
9,TRBV20-1,TRBJ2-7,SAIGLLEQY
15,TRBV28,TRBJ2-3,ASSLRQGSSTTDTQY
14,TRBV7-9,TRBJ1-2,ASSLGQEAGNYGYT
14,TRBV5-1,TRBJ2-6,ASSLSHGSGANVLT
14,TRBV6-6,TRBJ2-1,ASSYHPDISYNEQF
13,TRBV27,TRBJ1-1,ASSLREGSNTEAF
13,TRBV7-3,TRBJ2-1,ASSLFGTANNEQF
12,TRBV6-1,TRBJ2-5,ASSESGGRETQY
11,TRBV2,TRBJ2-7,ASRSGLRDEQY
15,TRBV5-1,TRBJ2-3,ASSFQAGTSGPNTQY
15,TRBV4-1,TRBJ2-3,ASSQQTGLADTDTQY
12,TRBV5-1,TRBJ2-3,ASSLGGTTDTQY
14,TRBV11-2,TRBJ2-5,ASSHGRGGRQETQY
13,TRBV28,TRBJ1-5,ASSYGTALDQPQH
13,TRBV19,TRBJ2-7,ASSPGGRSSYEQY
12,TRBV6-6,TRBJ2-1,ASTWASGRDEQF
10,TRBV27,TRBJ2-7,ASGGGRVEQY
9,TRBV28,TRBJ2-5,ASQTRETQY
12,TRBV10-1,TRBJ2-7,ASSESLRGYEQY